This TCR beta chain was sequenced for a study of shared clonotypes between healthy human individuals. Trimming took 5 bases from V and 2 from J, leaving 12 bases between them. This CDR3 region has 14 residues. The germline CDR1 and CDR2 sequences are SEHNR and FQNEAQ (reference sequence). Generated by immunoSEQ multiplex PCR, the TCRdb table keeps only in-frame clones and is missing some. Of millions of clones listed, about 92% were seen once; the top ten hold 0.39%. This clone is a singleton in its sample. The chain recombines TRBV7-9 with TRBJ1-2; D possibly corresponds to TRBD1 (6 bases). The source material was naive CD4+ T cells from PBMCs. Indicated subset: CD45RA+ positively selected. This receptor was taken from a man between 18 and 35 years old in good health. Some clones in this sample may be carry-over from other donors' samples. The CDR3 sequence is CASSAVTGNYGYTF. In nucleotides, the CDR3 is TGTGCCAGCAGCGCCGTAACAGGGAACTATGGCTACACCTTC.